This is a list of T cell receptor beta chains from one sample in a study of vaccination and CD4 T cells after COVID-19. No antigen has been assigned to these receptors. TCRdb processed the PCR reads anew with MiXCR; each CDR3 protein has one entry. The sample lists 7,000 to 9,000 distinct CDR3 sequences, 38% occurring once. The source material was CD4+ T cells from blood, cultured in vitro. Receptors were obtained from a human donor in good health. CDR3s include the opening cysteine and the closing phenylalanine or tryptophan. Fields, in order: clone size, J gene, V gene, D gene, CDR3 protein, CDR3 DNA. A D gene is named only where the DNA matches it firmly. The size of a clone is reported for some rows only, either as once, few or many, or as a class for expanded clones.

>-|TRBJ2-5|TRBV7-8|-
CASSANVGLGETQYF
TGTGCCAGCAGCGCTAATGTGGGTCTGGGGGAGACCCAGTACTTC
>few|TRBJ1-6|TRBV11-3|-
CASSLDADSPLHF
TGTGCCAGCAGCTTAGATGCGGATTCACCCCTCCACTTT
>few|TRBJ1-2|TRBV21-1|-
CASSKGESRSNYGYTF
TGTGCCAGCAGCAAAGGAGAGAGCAGGAGCAACTATGGCTACACCTTC
>few|TRBJ2-5|TRBV6-1|-
CASSEAGRETQYF
TGTGCCAGCAGTGAAGCTGGTCGGGAGACCCAGTACTTC
>few|TRBJ2-7|TRBV7-3|TRBD2
CASSGGGPGTYEQYF
TGTGCCAGCAGCGGGGGGGGACCAGGAACCTACGAGCAGTACTTC
>-|TRBJ2-3|TRBV7-2|TRBD1
CASSLGTGPDTQYF
TGTGCCAGCAGCTTAGGGACAGGGCCAGATACGCAGTATTTT
>few|TRBJ1-1|TRBV7-2|-
CASSLYGARGAFF
TGTGCCAGCAGCTTATACGGGGCGCGAGGAGCTTTCTTT
>few|TRBJ1-5|TRBV6-1|-
CASSEAGGSYQPQHF
TGTGCCAGCAGTGAAGCGGGAGGGAGTTATCAGCCCCAGCATTTT
>-|TRBJ2-1|TRBV6-2/TRBV6-3|-
CASRGDQEYNEQFF
TGTGCCAGCAGGGGGGACCAGGAATACAATGAGCAGTTCTTC
>few|TRBJ1-2|TRBV20-1|-
CSAPRGGVADGYTF
TGCAGCGCACCAAGGGGGGGGGTGGCTGATGGCTACACCTTC
>-|TRBJ2-5|TRBV6-1|-
CATLVPARETQYF
TGTGCCACCCTCGTACCTGCCCGGGAGACCCAGTACTTC
>-|TRBJ1-6|TRBV7-2|TRBD1
CASSLRQGNSPLHF
TGTGCCAGCAGCCTGCGACAGGGCAATTCACCCCTCCACTTT
>-|TRBJ2-2|TRBV18|-
CASSRSGPNTGELFF
TGTGCCAGCTCAAGGAGCGGCCCGAACACCGGGGAGCTGTTTTTT
>-|TRBJ2-1|TRBV4-3|TRBD2
CASRGTSGSSYNEQFF
TGCGCCAGCAGAGGGACTAGCGGGAGTTCCTACAATGAGCAGTTCTTC
>medium-sized|TRBJ2-7|TRBV19|-
CASSKDPSSYEQYF
TGTGCCAGTAGTAAGGACCCGAGCTCCTACGAGCAGTACTTC
>-|TRBJ2-7|TRBV2|TRBD1
CASRFFRGYEQYF
TGTGCCAGCAGATTTTTCAGGGGGTACGAGCAGTACTTC
>-|TRBJ2-3|TRBV20-1|TRBD2
CSAAARTSGYTDTQYF
TGCAGTGCTGCCGCCAGGACTAGCGGGTACACAGATACGCAGTATTTT
>once|TRBJ1-1|TRBV19|TRBD1
CASSTGQGLVNTEAFF
TGTGCCAGTAGTACCGGACAGGGGCTGGTGAACACTGAAGCTTTCTTT
>few|TRBJ1-5|TRBV20-1|-
CSASDKRQADSNQPQHF
TGCAGTGCCTCAGATAAGAGACAGGCGGATAGCAATCAGCCCCAGCATTTT
>medium-sized|TRBJ1-2|TRBV24-1|-
CATSDLMGAEYGYTF
TGTGCCACCAGTGATTTGATGGGGGCGGAATATGGCTACACCTTC
>-|TRBJ1-3|TRBV6-5|-
CASSLPGPSGNTIYF
TGTGCCAGCAGTTTACCGGGACCCTCTGGAAACACCATATATTTT
>-|TRBJ2-2|TRBV20-1|-
CSAALVGRLFF
TGCAGTGCCGCCTTGGTAGGGCGGCTGTTTTTT
>few|TRBJ1-6|TRBV6-4|TRBD1
CASSESQGNSPLHF
TGTGCCAGCAGTGAATCACAGGGGAATTCACCCCTCCACTTT
>-|TRBJ2-7|TRBV20-1|TRBD2
CSAQRTSGTYEQYF
TGCAGTGCTCAGCGGACTAGCGGGACCTACGAGCAGTACTTC
>-|TRBJ2-1|TRBV27|-
CASSLTQVGVGEQFF
TGTGCCAGCAGTTTAACCCAGGTGGGGGTAGGTGAGCAGTTCTTC
>few|TRBJ2-2|TRBV19|-
CASKNPEHTGELFF
TGTGCCAGTAAAAACCCTGAACACACCGGGGAGCTGTTTTTT
>few|TRBJ1-2|TRBV28|-
CASRGFGGYTF
TGTGCCAGCAGGGGGTTCGGGGGCTACACCTTC
>-|TRBJ2-1|TRBV27|-
CASSSNRRSYNEQSF
TGTGCCAGCAGTTCTAACAGGAGGTCCTACAATGAGCAGTCCTTC
>few|TRBJ2-5|TRBV20-1|TRBD2
CSATTSGTYQETQYF
TGCAGTGCTACGACTAGCGGGACCTACCAAGAGACCCAGTACTTC
>-|TRBJ1-1|TRBV25-1|-
CASSEYLGGTEAFF
TGTGCCAGCAGTGAATATCTGGGAGGAACTGAAGCTTTCTTT
>-|TRBJ2-7|TRBV20-1|TRBD2
CSARLREFEQYF
TGCAGTGCTAGGTTGCGGGAGTTCGAGCAGTACTTC
>-|TRBJ2-2|TRBV6-2/TRBV6-3|-
CATQRGTGELFF
TGTGCCACCCAACGGGGCACCGGGGAGCTGTTTTTT
>-|TRBJ1-1|TRBV6-2/TRBV6-3|-
CASSEASTEAFF
TGTGCCAGCAGTGAGGCGAGCACTGAAGCTTTCTTT
>-|TRBJ2-2|TRBV15|-
CATSRFGGRELFF
TGTGCCACCAGCAGATTTGGGGGCCGGGAGCTGTTTTTT
>-|TRBJ2-1|TRBV5-1|TRBD2
CASSLALAGEVWEQFF
TGCGCCAGCAGCTTGGCCCTAGCGGGAGAAGTATGGGAGCAGTTCTTC
>-|TRBJ1-1|TRBV28|-
CASSLDGSRTEAFF
TGTGCCAGCAGTTTAGACGGGTCGAGGACTGAAGCTTTCTTT
>-|TRBJ2-5|TRBV21-1|-
CASSSAGQETQYF
TGTGCCAGCTCCTCAGCAGGACAGGAGACCCAGTACTTC
>-|TRBJ2-3|TRBV29-1|TRBD1
CSVFVFGDRADDTQYF
TGCAGCGTTTTCGTCTTCGGGGACAGGGCCGATGATACGCAGTATTTT
>-|TRBJ1-1|TRBV30|-
CAWSAMGGREAFF
TGTGCCTGGAGTGCCATGGGGGGGAGGGAAGCTTTCTTT
>few|TRBJ2-7|TRBV6-2/TRBV6-3|-
CASSYSSYEQYF
TGTGCCAGCAGTTACTCATCCTACGAGCAGTACTTC
>-|TRBJ2-3|TRBV20-1|-
CSAGGAGSTDTQYF
TGCAGTGCTGGGGGGGCAGGTAGCACAGATACGCAGTATTTT
>-|TRBJ2-7|TRBV20-1|-
CSARIGGAGPSYEQYF
TGCAGTGCTAGAATTGGGGGTGCGGGGCCTTCCTACGAGCAGTACTTC
>-|TRBJ1-6|TRBV27|-
CASSLGAHNSPLHF
TGTGCCAGCAGTTTAGGGGCCCATAATTCACCCCTCCACTTT
>few|TRBJ1-5|TRBV7-2|-
CASSLGKVHQPQHF
TGTGCCAGCAGCTTGGGTAAGGTCCATCAGCCCCAGCATTTT
>-|TRBJ2-6|TRBV27|-
CASSPISGAGANVLTF
TGTGCCAGCAGTCCCATTAGTGGGGCTGGGGCCAACGTCCTGACTTTC
>-|TRBJ2-1|TRBV20-1|TRBD2
CSAEIAGTYNEQFF
TGCAGTGCCGAGATAGCGGGAACCTACAATGAGCAGTTCTTC
>-|TRBJ1-5|TRBV20-1|TRBD1
CSAKPAGTVNQPQHF
TGCAGTGCTAAGCCGGCCGGGACAGTTAATCAGCCCCAGCATTTT
>-|TRBJ2-5|TRBV29-1|-
CSVLLEGETQYF
TGCAGCGTCCTACTCGAGGGGGAGACCCAGTACTTC
>-|TRBJ1-5|TRBV20-1|-
CSARGTNQPQHF
TGCAGTGCTAGAGGGACAAATCAGCCCCAGCATTTT
>-|TRBJ1-1|TRBV7-3|-
CASSLGAANTEAFF
TGTGCCAGCAGCTTAGGCGCAGCGAACACTGAAGCTTTCTTT
>few|TRBJ2-1|TRBV11-3|TRBD2
CASSLVGFSGQSDEQFF
TGTGCCAGCAGCTTAGTGGGGTTTAGCGGGCAGTCCGATGAGCAGTTCTTC
>-|TRBJ2-1|TRBV20-1|-
CSASGLSPHDEQFF
TGCAGTGCTAGTGGCCTGTCCCCACACGATGAGCAGTTCTTC
>-|TRBJ2-7|TRBV5-4|TRBD1
CASSADRSLGSTVYEQYF
TGTGCCAGCAGCGCGGACAGGTCTCTTGGCTCTACTGTCTACGAGCAGTACTTC
>few|TRBJ2-5|TRBV11-2|TRBD2
CASSPGAGVPETQYF
TGTGCCAGCAGCCCGGGAGCGGGAGTGCCAGAGACCCAGTACTTC
>-|TRBJ1-2|TRBV19|TRBD1
CASSRQGPYKTYGYTF
TGTGCCAGTAGCAGACAGGGGCCCTACAAAACTTATGGCTACACCTTC